A single sample is the source of the 11 T cell receptor beta chains below, sequenced in a study of identical twins. TCRdb analysed the 5' RACE reads with MiXCR anew, one entry per CDR3 protein. This table holds around 340,000 distinct CDR3 sequences, 9% to 15% found once. These records were also assigned to another study, of yellow fever vaccine responses in identical twins.

Sequencing input: CD8+ T cells sorted from blood. The receptors were sampled from a young woman in good health.

This rearrangement joins TRBV7-9 to TRBJ2-7; D is ambiguous. The CDR3 runs to 15 residues. With 5 bases removed from V and 3 bases from J, the gap between germline ends came to 17 bases. Germline lookup yields CDR1 SEHNR and CDR2 FQNEAQ (reference sequence). CDR3 sequence: CASSPKELPDYEQYV. The CDR3 nucleotides read TGTGCCAGCAGCCCTAAGGAGTTACCAGACTACGAGCAGTACGTC.

The table lists this clonotype with a few counts. The V call is TRBV7-2, the J call TRBJ1-3; TRBD1 might be the D (5 bases). The CDR3 length is 15 residues. V lost 5 bases to trimming and J lost 4 bases, with 15 bases between them. The germline V gene has CDR1 SGHTA and CDR2 FQGNSA. CDR3 DNA sequence: TGTGCCAGCAGCCAAAGTTGGGGGTACGGAAACACCATATATTTT. Amino acids: CASSQSWGYGNTIYF. The full variable domain, in which reference TRBV7-2 and TRBJ1-3 provide the parts outside the CDR3, is GAGVSQSPSNKVTEKGKDVELRCDPISGHTALYWYRQSLGQGLEFLIYFQGNSAPDKSGLPSDRFSAERTGGSVSTLTIQRTQQEDSAVYLCASSQSWGYGNTIYFGEGSWLTVV.

The chain links TRBV18 to TRBJ2-5, with D uncertain. The CDR3 totals 14 residues. Germline lookup yields CDR1 KGHSH and CDR2 LQKENI. V lost 1 base and J 0 bases, leaving 6 bases between the germline ends. The CDR3 nucleotides read TGTGCCAGCTCACCACGATTGTACCAAGAGACCCAGTACTTC. It encodes CASSPRLYQETQYF.

The J gene is TRBJ1-6, the V gene TRBV4-1, with D perhaps matching TRBD1 (5 bases). The V gene's germline CDR1 is MGHRA and CDR2 YSYEKL. The germline V and J ends were trimmed by 2 bases and 8 bases, with 7 bases remaining between them. There are 13 residues in the CDR3. CDR3 in amino acids: CASSQTGDSPLHF. The DNA for the CDR3 is TGCGCCAGCAGCCAAACAGGAGATTCACCCCTCCACTTT.

This clonotype was seen a handful of times. J is TRBJ2-1 and V is TRBV20-1, with 7 bases aligning to TRBD2. The CDR3 runs 14 residues. Germline-derived CDR1 and CDR2 are DFQATT and SNEGSKA (reference sequence). V lost 8 bases and J lost 2; bases outside the gene matches: 9. DNA for the CDR3: TGCAGTCCTTATCGTCTAGCGGCCTACAATGAGCAGTTCTTC. Amino acids: CSPYRLAAYNEQFF.

The chain couples TRBV9 to TRBJ2-1; D gene uncertain. Germline V CDR1 and CDR2: SGDLS, YYNGEE. This CDR3 is built from 9 residues. Trimming left V 3 bases short and J 8 bases short, with 0 bases between. In nucleotides, the CDR3 is TGTGCCAGCAGCGATGAGCAGTTCTTC. It specifies CASSDEQFF.

The rearrangement uses TRBV27 and TRBJ2-2, with D perhaps being TRBD1 or TRBD2 (6 bases each). Trimming pared 3 bases from V and 6 bases from J, leaving 11 bases between. Germline V CDR1 and CDR2: MNHEY, SMNVEV (reference sequence). The CDR3 runs to 14 residues. This chain's CDR3 is CASSFSGAAGELFF. The CDR3 DNA reads as TGTGCCAGCAGTTTTTCGGGGGCAGCCGGGGAGCTGTTTTTT.

The chain uses TRBV4-1 and TRBJ2-2; D ambiguous. Germline V CDR1 and CDR2: MGHRA, YSYEKL. The CDR3 length is 13 residues. Between the trimmed V and J ends, which lost 4 bases and 6 bases, there was a span of 9 bases. The DNA of the CDR3 is TGCGCCAGCAGCCCCGAATTTGCCGGGGAGCTGTTTTTT. This encodes CASSPEFAGELFF.

The V and J genes are TRBV12-3 or TRBV12-4 and TRBJ1-2; tentative D call: TRBD1 (6 bases). Trimming stripped 3 bases from V and 4 bases from J, with 12 bases between. The CDR3 consists of 14 residues. Here the CDR3 DNA reads TGTGCCAGCAGTTTTCCGGGGACAAGCTATGGCTACACCTTC. Residues: CASSFPGTSYGYTF.

This clonotype was seen only a few times. This chain's CDR3 is CASSSRDSSNQPQHF. Written as DNA, the CDR3 is TGTGCCAGCAGTTCCCGGGACAGCAGCAATCAGCCCCAGCATTTT. This sequence joins TRBV12-3 or TRBV12-4 and TRBJ1-5; 7 bases agree with TRBD1. Trimming removed 4 bases from V and 1 base from J; junction bases left unmatched: 4. This CDR3 has 15 amino acids.

The chain links TRBV12-5 to TRBJ1-1; 8 bases line up with TRBD1. The CDR3 length is 16 residues. The germline V gene has CDR1 LGHNT and CDR2 FRNRAP. Losses at the gene ends were 2 bases for V and 0 bases for J; bases not matched to a gene: 5. CDR3 nucleotide sequence: TGTGCTAGTGGTTTGTCTCGGACAGGGCTGAACACTGAAGCTTTCTTT. This translates into CASGLSRTGLNTEAFF. Filled out from reference TRBV12-5 and TRBJ1-1, the complete variable domain reads DARVTQTPRHKVTEMGQEVTMRCQPILGHNTVFWYRQTMMQGLELLAYFRNRAPLDDSGMPKDRFSAEMPDATLATLKIQPSEPRDSAVYFCASGLSRTGLNTEAFFGQGTRLTVV.